The sequence of this T cell receptor beta chain was determined in a study of regulatory T cells in long-lasting Graves disease (dated by TCRdb to the early 2020s). About the full investigation: Persistent Graves' disease meant more than 5 years of antithyroid drug treatment with TSH receptor autoantibodies that stayed positive. This study used TCR sequencing and RNA sequencing of peripheral blood to compare persistent Graves' disease patients against newly diagnosed Graves' disease patients. The study was registered as a clinical trial and conducted in China. A total of around 35 samples underwent TCR sequencing: about 13 from persistent and about 20 from newly diagnosed Graves' disease patients. In the clinical cohort, patients with persistent Graves' disease had used antithyroid drugs for an average of roughly ten years. Summary of the overall study and its limitations: Only peripheral blood was studied, because thyroid tissue, the primary lesion, was inaccessible. As a limitation, the authors acknowledged that the small sample size may reduce accuracy. Compared with newly diagnosed patients, patients with persistent Graves' disease had lower TCR Shannon entropy and fewer highly expanded clones, which suggests clonal expansion. Preferential use of TRBV28, TRBJ1-2 and TRBJ2-5 was observed in persistent disease, whereas TRBV20-1 and TRBJ2-1 were favored in newly diagnosed disease. Sequencing and analysis were restricted to the TCR beta chain. A larger number of public clonotypes was shared among persistent patients (approximately 3,000) than among newly diagnosed patients (roughly 980).

Explained via the paper, the time point label denotes: persistent/refractory GD, antithyroid drugs over 5 years with positive TRAb. For both TCR sequencing and RNA sequencing, RNA was extracted from PBMCs in TRIzol. The diagnosis of Graves' disease followed American Thyroid Association guidelines. The patients came from an endocrinology department in Xi'an, China. Each patient gave around 9 milliliters of peripheral blood, collected in an EDTA anticoagulant tube. Ficoll Paque Plus density gradient separation was used to isolate PBMCs, and no additional T cell sorting was done. An Agilent 2100 Bioanalyzer and agarose gel were used to assess RNA quality, and a NanoDrop 2000 was used to measure RNA concentration. Library prep was done by multiplex PCR. The sample was run on an Illumina HiSeq 4000. iRepertoire HTBI primers and Arm-PCR amplification of CDR3 regions were used to construct TCR beta libraries. Before sequencing, the PCR products underwent gel purification. The authors' analysis ran thus. A total of around 66 TRBV and some 15 TRBJ segments were identified across samples and were used for gene usage analysis of CDR3 amino acid clonotypes. Filtered high-quality paired reads were merged into contigs using COPE and FqMerger. Contigs were aligned with BLAST to IMGT TRBV, TRBD and TRBJ reference genes, and CDR3 was defined per IMGT. Any clonotype with a frequency above 0.1% was classified as a highly expanded clone. Repertoire diversity was measured by Shannon entropy, and V-J evenness by the Gini coefficient. Public clonotypes were defined as clonotypes shared by more than one individual. TCRdb trimmed public reads at Q25 via fastp, called clones via MiXCR and kept in-frame beta chains. Rows matching on CDR3 protein sequence are summarized as one entry with the most common DNA and genes. The V and J calls follow TCRdb's processing rather than the paper's. The table for this sample lists over 650,000 distinct CDR3 sequences; 30% of them were counted only once. Together, the top ten hold 42% of the sample.

Reading from cysteine to phenylalanine, the CDR3 counts 14 amino acids. Only CDR3 DNA remains: 42 bases, in frame from the first base. Reading the germline V gene gives CDR1 SGHRS and CDR2 YFSETQ. V is cut by 6 bases and J by 5 bases, and the space between the germline ends is 17 bases. A note on this clonotype: Its antigen is unknown. No per-base quality is available; no much larger clone lies one base away.

The sequenced sample was peripheral blood mononuclear cells (PBMCs), obtained when the disease was refractory, from a patient treated with antithyroid drugs. This sequence was found in a female donor with Graves disease. Recombination joined TRBV5-1 with TRBJ1-2, with TRBD1 as a weak D call on 5 bases. The CDR3 protein sequence reads: CASKSPGERYGYTF. The DNA reads TGCGCCAGCAAAAGTCCGGGGGAACGGTATGGCTACACCTTC. Here the CDR3 is joined to the reference TRBV5-1 and TRBJ1-2 genes, and the full variable domain is: KAGVTQTPRYLIKTRGQQVTLSCSPISGHRSVSWYQQTPGQGLQFLFEYFSETQRNKGNFPGRFSGRQFSNSRSEMNVSTLELGDSALYLCASKSPGERYGYTFGSGTRLTVV.